The clone carrying this TCR beta chain was seen more than once but under ten times. Its antigen is unidentified. These data are taken from a study of blood T cells in healthy people across ages. General study points: Any changes in expanded clonotypes were possibly confounded, as donor CMV status remained unknown.

Each donor gave approximately 9.1 milliliters of peripheral blood. Total RNA was extracted at no less than 5 micrograms per sample. Alongside a J-beta primer mix, a sample-barcoded 5' primer served in a second PCR lasting about 7 to 12 cycles. Unique molecular identifiers of 12 random nucleotides labeled each cDNA. Via MiXCR, TCRdb re-called the 5' RACE reads, giving one row per CDR3 protein. The sample shows some 1.5 million distinct CDR3 sequences, 28% of them seen only once. Input material: blood. The clonotype was recovered from a woman aged 30 to 39 in good health.

The CDR3: CASSEHPGQNQPQHF. The CDR3 DNA reads TGTGCCAGCAGCGAACATCCGGGACAGAATCAGCCCCAGCATTTT. The rearrangement joins TRBV7-6 to TRBJ1-5; 7 bases are a match to TRBD1. V lost 5 bases to trimming and J lost 4 bases; unmatched junction nucleotides: 8. The CDR3 contains 15 residues. Germline assignment: CDR1 SGHVS and CDR2 FNYEAQ. Together with reference TRBV7-6 and TRBJ1-5, the CDR3 gives the full variable domain: GAGVSQSPRYKVTKRGQDVALRCDPISGHVSLYWYRQALGQGPEFLTYFNYEAQQDKSGLPNDRFSAERPEGSISTLTIQRTEQRDSAMYRCASSEHPGQNQPQHFGDGTRLSIL.